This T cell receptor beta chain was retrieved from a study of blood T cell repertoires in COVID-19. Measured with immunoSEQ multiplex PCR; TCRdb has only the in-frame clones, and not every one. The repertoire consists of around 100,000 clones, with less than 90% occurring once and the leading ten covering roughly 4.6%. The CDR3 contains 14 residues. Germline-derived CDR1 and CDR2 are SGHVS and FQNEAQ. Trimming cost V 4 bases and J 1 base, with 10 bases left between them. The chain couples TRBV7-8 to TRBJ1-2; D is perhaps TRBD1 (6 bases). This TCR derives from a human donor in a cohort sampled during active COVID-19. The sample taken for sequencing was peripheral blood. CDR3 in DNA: TGTGCCAGCAGCTCGGACAGAAATAACTATGGCTACACCTTC. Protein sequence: CASSSDRNNYGYTF.